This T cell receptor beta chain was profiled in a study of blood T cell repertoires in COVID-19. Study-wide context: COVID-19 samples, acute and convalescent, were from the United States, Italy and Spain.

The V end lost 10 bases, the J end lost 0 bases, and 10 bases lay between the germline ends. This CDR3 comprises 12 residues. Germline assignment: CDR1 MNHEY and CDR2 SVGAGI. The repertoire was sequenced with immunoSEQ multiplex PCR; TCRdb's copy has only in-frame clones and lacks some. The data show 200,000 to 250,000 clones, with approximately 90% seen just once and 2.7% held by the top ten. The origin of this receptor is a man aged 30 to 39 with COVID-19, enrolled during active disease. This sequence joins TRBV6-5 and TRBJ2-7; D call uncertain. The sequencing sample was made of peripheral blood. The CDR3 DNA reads TGTGCCACCGGTTATAGCTCCTACGAGCAGTACTTC. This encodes CATGYSSYEQYF.